Listed below are T cell receptor beta chains from one sample, sequenced in a study of shared clonotypes between healthy human individuals. Here immunoSEQ multiplex PCR was the method, and the copy in TCRdb shows in-frame clones only, minus some. The data contain approximately 1.1 million clones, 75% to 85% of them singletons. Sequenced sample: memory CD4+ T cells from PBMCs. These TCRs come from a man younger than 35 in good health. Some clones in this sample may be carry-over from other donors' samples. Both conserved end residues are part of each CDR3. The D gene is left open where the match is weak. Some rows have no size entry. The others give once, few or many, or a class for an expanded clone.

clone size: -; J gene: TRBJ1-4; D gene: -; V gene: TRBV4-3; CDR3 length: 15; CDR3 protein: CASSQDHGSNEKLFF; CDR3 DNA: TGCGCCAGCAGCCAAGATCACGGAAGTAATGAAAAACTGTTTTTT
clone size: -; J gene: TRBJ1-2; D gene: -; V gene: TRBV30; CDR3 length: 14; CDR3 protein: CAWSKTTRNYGYTF; CDR3 DNA: TGTGCCTGGAGTAAAACGACACGAAACTATGGCTACACCTTC
clone size: -; J gene: TRBJ2-7; D gene: TRBD2; V gene: TRBV20-1; CDR3 length: 11; CDR3 protein: CSSPSGSEQYF; CDR3 DNA: TGCAGTTCACCTAGCGGGAGCGAGCAGTACTTC
clone size: -; J gene: TRBJ2-6; D gene: -; V gene: TRBV7-3; CDR3 length: 16; CDR3 protein: CASSPVGSPGANVLTF; CDR3 DNA: TGTGCCAGCAGCCCCGTAGGCTCCCCTGGGGCCAACGTCCTGACTTTC
clone size: -; J gene: TRBJ1-2; D gene: TRBD1; V gene: TRBV6-1; CDR3 length: 15; CDR3 protein: CASSEGTGGPYGYTF; CDR3 DNA: TGTGCCAGCAGTGAAGGGACAGGGGGCCCCTATGGCTACACCTTC
clone size: -; J gene: TRBJ2-4; D gene: TRBD2; V gene: TRBV4-3; CDR3 length: 18; CDR3 protein: CASSQGTSGERAKNIQYF; CDR3 DNA: TGCGCCAGCAGCCAGGGGACTAGCGGAGAGAGGGCCAAAAACATTCAGTACTTC
clone size: -; J gene: TRBJ2-1; D gene: TRBD2; V gene: TRBV9; CDR3 length: 15; CDR3 protein: CASSGGLAANNEQFF; CDR3 DNA: TGTGCCAGCAGCGGCGGACTAGCGGCAAACAATGAGCAGTTCTTC
clone size: -; J gene: TRBJ2-1; D gene: TRBD2; V gene: TRBV4-1; CDR3 length: 14; CDR3 protein: CASRSGLADNEQFF; CDR3 DNA: TGCGCCAGCAGATCGGGACTAGCAGACAATGAGCAGTTCTTC
clone size: -; J gene: TRBJ2-1; D gene: TRBD2; V gene: TRBV7-8; CDR3 length: 17; CDR3 protein: CASSSARTSGHHNEQFF; CDR3 DNA: TGTGCCAGCAGCTCGGCTCGGACTAGCGGGCACCACAATGAGCAGTTCTTC
clone size: once; J gene: TRBJ2-7; D gene: -; V gene: TRBV27; CDR3 length: 14; CDR3 protein: CASSRPGQVYEQYF; CDR3 DNA: TGTGCCAGCAGTCGCCCCGGACAAGTCTACGAGCAGTACTTC
clone size: -; J gene: TRBJ2-2; D gene: -; V gene: TRBV6-5; CDR3 length: 12; CDR3 protein: CASKVGIGELFF; CDR3 DNA: TGTGCCAGCAAGGTGGGAATCGGGGAGCTGTTTTTT
clone size: -; J gene: TRBJ2-1; D gene: -; V gene: TRBV9; CDR3 length: 16; CDR3 protein: CASSPRWPWAYNEQFF; CDR3 DNA: TGTGCCAGCAGCCCTCGTTGGCCCTGGGCCTACAATGAGCAGTTCTTC
clone size: -; J gene: TRBJ2-5; D gene: TRBD1; V gene: TRBV29-1; CDR3 length: 13; CDR3 protein: CSGDRGDGETQYF; CDR3 DNA: TGCAGCGGAGACAGGGGGGACGGAGAGACCCAGTACTTC
clone size: few; J gene: TRBJ2-1; D gene: TRBD2; V gene: TRBV2; CDR3 length: 15; CDR3 protein: CASRGTSGLYNEQFF; CDR3 DNA: TGTGCCAGCAGGGGGACTAGCGGGCTCTACAATGAGCAGTTCTTC
clone size: -; J gene: TRBJ2-2; D gene: TRBD2; V gene: TRBV9; CDR3 length: 15; CDR3 protein: CASSPRTSGTGELFF; CDR3 DNA: TGTGCCAGCAGCCCCCGGACTAGCGGGACCGGGGAGCTGTTTTTT
clone size: -; J gene: TRBJ2-1; D gene: -; V gene: TRBV7-9; CDR3 length: 15; CDR3 protein: CASSLLKPASDEQFF; CDR3 DNA: TGTGCCAGCAGCTTATTGAAACCGGCTAGTGATGAGCAGTTCTTC
clone size: -; J gene: TRBJ1-4; D gene: TRBD1; V gene: TRBV10-3; CDR3 length: 13; CDR3 protein: CAIRDRGSEKLFF; CDR3 DNA: TGTGCCATCAGAGACAGGGGCAGTGAAAAACTGTTTTTT
clone size: -; J gene: TRBJ1-1; D gene: TRBD1; V gene: TRBV5-1; CDR3 length: 14; CDR3 protein: CASSLRQGDTEAFF; CDR3 DNA: TGCGCCAGCAGCTTGCGGCAGGGGGACACTGAAGCTTTCTTT
clone size: -; J gene: TRBJ2-1; D gene: -; V gene: TRBV5-6; CDR3 length: 14; CDR3 protein: CASSLVRAGGEQFF; CDR3 DNA: TGTGCCAGCAGCTTGGTTCGGGCTGGAGGGGAGCAGTTCTTC
clone size: -; J gene: TRBJ2-1; D gene: -; V gene: TRBV7-9; CDR3 length: 16; CDR3 protein: CASSSPSAGGTNEQFF; CDR3 DNA: TGTGCCAGCAGCTCTCCCAGTGCCGGGGGAACCAATGAGCAGTTCTTC
clone size: once; J gene: TRBJ2-1; D gene: TRBD2; V gene: TRBV5-1; CDR3 length: 13; CDR3 protein: CASTSGGPNEQFF; CDR3 DNA: TGCGCCAGCACCTCGGGAGGTCCCAATGAGCAGTTCTTC
clone size: few; J gene: TRBJ2-7; D gene: -; V gene: TRBV5-8; CDR3 length: 12; CDR3 protein: CASSPYSYEQYF; CDR3 DNA: TGTGCCAGCAGCCCCTACTCCTACGAGCAGTACTTC
clone size: -; J gene: TRBJ1-2; D gene: -; V gene: TRBV29-1; CDR3 length: 12; CDR3 protein: CSVRQANYGYTF; CDR3 DNA: TGCAGCGTTAGACAGGCCAACTATGGCTACACCTTC
clone size: few; J gene: TRBJ2-1; D gene: TRBD2; V gene: TRBV9; CDR3 length: 16; CDR3 protein: CASSLTSGTSYNEQFF; CDR3 DNA: TGTGCCAGCAGCCTGACTAGCGGGACCTCCTACAATGAGCAGTTCTTC
clone size: few; J gene: TRBJ1-4; D gene: -; V gene: TRBV4-2; CDR3 length: 15; CDR3 protein: CASSQDRDKGWKLFF; CDR3 DNA: TGTGCCAGCAGCCAAGACCGGGACAAAGGCTGGAAACTGTTTTTT
clone size: -; J gene: TRBJ1-2; D gene: -; V gene: TRBV7-9; CDR3 length: 12; CDR3 protein: CASSLTDYGYTF; CDR3 DNA: TGTGCCAGCAGCTTAACAGATTATGGCTACACCTTC
clone size: -; J gene: TRBJ2-7; D gene: TRBD2; V gene: TRBV15; CDR3 length: 16; CDR3 protein: CATRPGVAGGPHEQYF; CDR3 DNA: TGTGCCACCAGACCCGGGGTAGCGGGAGGCCCCCACGAGCAGTACTTC
clone size: -; J gene: TRBJ2-7; D gene: -; V gene: TRBV18; CDR3 length: 15; CDR3 protein: CASSPLSARPYEQYF; CDR3 DNA: TGTGCCAGCTCACCTCTAAGCGCGAGACCCTACGAGCAGTACTTC
clone size: -; J gene: TRBJ2-7; D gene: -; V gene: TRBV18; CDR3 length: 14; CDR3 protein: CASSPSQASYEQYF; CDR3 DNA: TGTGCCAGCTCACCATCCCAGGCCTCCTACGAGCAGTACTTC
clone size: -; J gene: TRBJ2-5; D gene: TRBD2; V gene: TRBV5-1; CDR3 length: 15; CDR3 protein: CASSTLAGGQETQYF; CDR3 DNA: TGCGCCAGCAGCACCTTAGCGGGAGGCCAAGAGACCCAGTACTTC
clone size: few; J gene: TRBJ2-7; D gene: TRBD1; V gene: TRBV15; CDR3 length: 15; CDR3 protein: CATSMGQLSSYEQYF; CDR3 DNA: TGTGCCACCAGCATGGGACAGCTTAGCTCCTACGAGCAGTACTTC
clone size: -; J gene: TRBJ2-3; D gene: -; V gene: TRBV7-2; CDR3 length: 14; CDR3 protein: CASTAYGSADTQYF; CDR3 DNA: TGTGCCAGCACCGCGTACGGGTCCGCAGATACGCAGTATTTT
clone size: -; J gene: TRBJ2-7; D gene: TRBD1; V gene: TRBV7-3; CDR3 length: 14; CDR3 protein: CASSPDRGSYEQYF; CDR3 DNA: TGTGCCAGCAGCCCCGACAGGGGGTCCTACGAGCAGTACTTC
clone size: -; J gene: TRBJ2-6; D gene: -; V gene: TRBV29-1; CDR3 length: 15; CDR3 protein: CSVGGGGSGANVLTF; CDR3 DNA: TGCAGCGTGGGGGGAGGAGGCTCTGGGGCCAACGTCCTGACTTTC
clone size: -; J gene: TRBJ1-3; D gene: -; V gene: TRBV11-3; CDR3 length: 18; CDR3 protein: CASSLGDRGSKSGNTIYF; CDR3 DNA: TGTGCCAGCAGCTTAGGTGATCGGGGTTCGAAGTCTGGAAACACCATATATTTT
clone size: -; J gene: TRBJ2-1; D gene: -; V gene: TRBV6-9; CDR3 length: 10; CDR3 protein: CASTGGPKFF; CDR3 DNA: TGTGCCAGCACGGGGGGCCCAAAGTTCTTC
clone size: -; J gene: TRBJ2-3; D gene: -; V gene: TRBV6-4; CDR3 length: 19; CDR3 protein: CASSFPGGSRQPNTDTQYF; CDR3 DNA: TGTGCCAGCAGCTTCCCTGGGGGGTCAAGACAGCCGAACACAGATACGCAGTATTTT
clone size: -; J gene: TRBJ1-1; D gene: -; V gene: TRBV6-5; CDR3 length: 15; CDR3 protein: CASSYSRTGVSEAFF; CDR3 DNA: TGTGCCAGCAGTTACTCGCGTACGGGAGTCTCTGAAGCTTTCTTT
clone size: -; J gene: TRBJ1-3; D gene: -; V gene: TRBV6-5; CDR3 length: 11; CDR3 protein: CASKGRNTIYF; CDR3 DNA: TGTGCCAGCAAGGGGAGAAACACCATATATTTT
clone size: -; J gene: TRBJ1-2; D gene: -; V gene: TRBV30; CDR3 length: 14; CDR3 protein: CAWTPLGTGHGYTF; CDR3 DNA: TGTGCCTGGACCCCCTTGGGAACCGGTCATGGCTACACCTTC
clone size: -; J gene: TRBJ1-1; D gene: -; V gene: TRBV28; CDR3 length: 12; CDR3 protein: CASRQGTLGAFF; CDR3 DNA: TGTGCCAGCAGACAAGGGACACTGGGAGCTTTCTTT
clone size: -; J gene: TRBJ2-3; D gene: -; V gene: TRBV9; CDR3 length: 16; CDR3 protein: CASSVSGGRKGDTQYF; CDR3 DNA: TGTGCCAGCAGCGTAAGTGGGGGGAGGAAAGGGGATACGCAGTATTTT
clone size: once; J gene: TRBJ2-7; D gene: -; V gene: TRBV7-3; CDR3 length: 12; CDR3 protein: CASGRNAGEQYF; CDR3 DNA: TGTGCCAGCGGACGGAACGCGGGAGAGCAGTACTTC
clone size: -; J gene: TRBJ2-3; D gene: -; V gene: TRBV7-3; CDR3 length: 16; CDR3 protein: CASSLAGPTKGNTQYF; CDR3 DNA: TGTGCCAGCAGCTTAGCGGGACCGACCAAAGGGAATACGCAGTATTTT
clone size: -; J gene: TRBJ1-1; D gene: -; V gene: TRBV27; CDR3 length: 14; CDR3 protein: CASSLYGRNTEAFF; CDR3 DNA: TGTGCCAGCAGTTTATATGGGAGGAACACTGAAGCTTTCTTT
clone size: -; J gene: TRBJ1-1; D gene: -; V gene: TRBV19; CDR3 length: 13; CDR3 protein: CASKRQMNTEAFF; CDR3 DNA: TGTGCCAGTAAAAGACAAATGAACACTGAAGCTTTCTTT
clone size: once; J gene: TRBJ2-1; D gene: -; V gene: TRBV5-1; CDR3 length: 13; CDR3 protein: CASSLGGHNEQFF; CDR3 DNA: TGCGCCAGCAGCTTGGGGGGCCACAATGAGCAGTTCTTC
clone size: -; J gene: TRBJ1-2; D gene: TRBD1; V gene: TRBV6-1; CDR3 length: 15; CDR3 protein: CASSDAGQGYYGYTF; CDR3 DNA: TGTGCCAGCAGTGATGCTGGACAGGGATACTATGGCTACACCTTC
clone size: -; J gene: TRBJ1-1; D gene: -; V gene: TRBV7-9; CDR3 length: 13; CDR3 protein: CASDMTGGTEAFF; CDR3 DNA: TGTGCCAGCGACATGACAGGTGGGACTGAAGCTTTCTTT
clone size: -; J gene: TRBJ2-7; D gene: TRBD1; V gene: TRBV5-8; CDR3 length: 15; CDR3 protein: CATSRRDRASYEQYF; CDR3 DNA: TGTGCCACCTCGAGGAGAGACAGGGCATCCTACGAGCAGTACTTC
clone size: once; J gene: TRBJ1-2; D gene: TRBD1; V gene: TRBV7-9; CDR3 length: 14; CDR3 protein: CASSFPQGLNGYTF; CDR3 DNA: TGTGCCAGCAGCTTTCCACAGGGGTTAAATGGCTACACCTTC
clone size: -; J gene: TRBJ2-3; D gene: TRBD2; V gene: TRBV11-2; CDR3 length: 15; CDR3 protein: CASSLWGGSPDTQYF; CDR3 DNA: TGTGCCAGCAGCCTTTGGGGGGGTTCTCCAGATACGCAGTATTTT
clone size: -; J gene: TRBJ1-2; D gene: -; V gene: TRBV19; CDR3 length: 13; CDR3 protein: CASSLGGNYGYTF; CDR3 DNA: TGTGCCAGTAGCCTAGGGGGTAACTATGGCTACACCTTC
clone size: -; J gene: TRBJ1-2; D gene: TRBD1; V gene: TRBV9; CDR3 length: 15; CDR3 protein: CASSHTTGAESGYTF; CDR3 DNA: TGTGCCAGCAGCCACACCACAGGGGCAGAGTCCGGCTACACCTTC
clone size: -; J gene: TRBJ2-5; D gene: -; V gene: TRBV5-1; CDR3 length: 14; CDR3 protein: CASSFTNPPETQYF; CDR3 DNA: TGCGCCAGCAGCTTCACGAATCCCCCGGAGACCCAGTACTTC